The table lists the clone carrying this TCR beta chain with a count of one. This sample was taken from a study of cytomegalovirus exposure and HLA in healthy donors. The CDR3 spans 14 residues. Germline V CDR1 and CDR2: MNHNS, SASEGT. J lost 2 bases, V lost 6 bases, and 4 bases had no gene match. The PCR employed 60 Vbeta primers together with 13 Jbeta primers. The assay was immunoSEQ multiplex PCR, and TCRdb's table has in-frame clones only and misses some. The sample lists tens of thousands of clones, roughly 73% occurring once. Specimen: PBMCs. The sequence derives from a male donor in good health and CMV-seropositive. V usage is TRBV6-1 and J usage is TRBJ2-1, with 7 bases fitting TRBD2. This CDR3 reads CASSLGLAYNEQFF. The CDR3 nucleotides are TGTGCCAGCAGCCTAGGACTAGCCTACAATGAGCAGTTCTTC.